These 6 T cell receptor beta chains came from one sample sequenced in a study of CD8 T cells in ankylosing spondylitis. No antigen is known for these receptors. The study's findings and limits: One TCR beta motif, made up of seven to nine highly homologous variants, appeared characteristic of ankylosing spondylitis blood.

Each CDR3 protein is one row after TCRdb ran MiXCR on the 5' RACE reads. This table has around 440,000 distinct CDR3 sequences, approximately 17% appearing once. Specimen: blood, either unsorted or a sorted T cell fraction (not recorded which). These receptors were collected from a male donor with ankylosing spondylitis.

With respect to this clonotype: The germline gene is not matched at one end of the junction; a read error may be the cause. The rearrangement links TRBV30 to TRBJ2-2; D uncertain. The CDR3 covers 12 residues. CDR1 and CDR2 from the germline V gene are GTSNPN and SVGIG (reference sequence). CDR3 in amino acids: CAWNVVTGELFF. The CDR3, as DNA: TGTGCTTGGAACGTGGTGACCGGGGAGCTGTTTTTT.

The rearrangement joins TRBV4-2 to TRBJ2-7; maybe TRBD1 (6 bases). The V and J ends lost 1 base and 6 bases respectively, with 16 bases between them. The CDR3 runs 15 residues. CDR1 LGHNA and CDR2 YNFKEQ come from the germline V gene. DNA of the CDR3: TGTGCCAGCAGCCAAGTTGACGCAGGGGTGGGCGAGCAGTACTTC. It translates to CASSQVDAGVGEQYF.

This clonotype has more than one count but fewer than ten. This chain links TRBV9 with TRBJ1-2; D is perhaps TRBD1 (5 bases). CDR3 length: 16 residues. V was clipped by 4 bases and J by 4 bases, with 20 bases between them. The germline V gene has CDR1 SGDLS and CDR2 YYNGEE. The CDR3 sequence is CASSTDPSGQGYGYTF. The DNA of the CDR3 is TGTGCCAGCAGCACAGACCCCAGCGGGCAGGGCTATGGCTACACCTTC.

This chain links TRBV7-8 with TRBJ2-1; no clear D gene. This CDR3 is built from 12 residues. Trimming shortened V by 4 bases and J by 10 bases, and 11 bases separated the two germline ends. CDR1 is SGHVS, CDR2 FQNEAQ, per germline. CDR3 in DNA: TGTGCCAGCAGCTCCCCTCCTGGGGAGCAGTTCTTC. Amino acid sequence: CASSSPPGEQFF. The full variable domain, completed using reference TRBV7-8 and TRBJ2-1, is GAGVSQSPRYKVAKRGQDVALRCDPISGHVSLFWYQQALGQGPEFLTYFQNEAQLDKSGLPSDRFFAERPEGSVSTLKIQRTQQEDSAVYLCASSSPPGEQFFGPGTRLTVL.

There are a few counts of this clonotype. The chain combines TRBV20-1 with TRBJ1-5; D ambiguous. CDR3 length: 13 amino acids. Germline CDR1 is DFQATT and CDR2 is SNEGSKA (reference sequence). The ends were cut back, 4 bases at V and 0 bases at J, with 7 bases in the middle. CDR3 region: CSATVDSNQPQHF. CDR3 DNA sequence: TGCAGTGCTACAGTGGATAGCAATCAGCCCCAGCATTTT.

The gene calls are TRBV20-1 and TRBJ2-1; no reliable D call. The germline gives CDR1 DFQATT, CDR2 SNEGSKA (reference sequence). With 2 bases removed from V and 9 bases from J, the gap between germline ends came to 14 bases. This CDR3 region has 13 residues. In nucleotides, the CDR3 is TGCAGTGCTAGATCCGGCCTGGGCGTTGAGCAGTTCTTC. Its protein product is CSARSGLGVEQFF.